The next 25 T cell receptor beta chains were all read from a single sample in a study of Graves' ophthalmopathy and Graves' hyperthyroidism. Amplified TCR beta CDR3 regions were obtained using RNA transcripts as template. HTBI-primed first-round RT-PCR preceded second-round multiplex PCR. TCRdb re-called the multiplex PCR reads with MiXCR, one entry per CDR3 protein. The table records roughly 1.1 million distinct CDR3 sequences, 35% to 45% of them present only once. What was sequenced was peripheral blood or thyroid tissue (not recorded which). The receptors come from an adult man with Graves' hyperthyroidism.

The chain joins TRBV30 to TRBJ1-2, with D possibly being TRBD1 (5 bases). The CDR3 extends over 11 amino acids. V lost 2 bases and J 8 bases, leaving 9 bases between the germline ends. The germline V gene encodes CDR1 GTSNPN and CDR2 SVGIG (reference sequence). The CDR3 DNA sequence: TGTGCCTGGAGTAGACAGACGGGCTACACCTTC. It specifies CAWSRQTGYTF.

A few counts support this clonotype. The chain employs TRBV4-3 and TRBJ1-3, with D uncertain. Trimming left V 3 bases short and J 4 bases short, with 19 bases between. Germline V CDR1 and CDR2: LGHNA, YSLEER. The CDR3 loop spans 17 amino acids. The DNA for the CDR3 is TGCGCCAGCAGCCAGCACACGAGGATGGGGTCCGGAAACACCATATATTTT. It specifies CASSQHTRMGSGNTIYF.

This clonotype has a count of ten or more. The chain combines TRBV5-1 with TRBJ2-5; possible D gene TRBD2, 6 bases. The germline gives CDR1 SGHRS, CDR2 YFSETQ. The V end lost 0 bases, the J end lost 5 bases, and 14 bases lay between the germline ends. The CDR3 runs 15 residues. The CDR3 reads CASSLGTKSMETQYF. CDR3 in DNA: TGCGCCAGCAGCTTGGGGACTAAGTCTATGGAGACCCAGTACTTC.

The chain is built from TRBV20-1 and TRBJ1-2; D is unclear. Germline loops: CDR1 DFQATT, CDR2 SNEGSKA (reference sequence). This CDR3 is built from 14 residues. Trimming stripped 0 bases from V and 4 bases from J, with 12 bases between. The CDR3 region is CSARDFKLLYGYTF. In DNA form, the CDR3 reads TGCAGTGCTAGAGATTTTAAGCTCCTCTATGGCTACACCTTC.

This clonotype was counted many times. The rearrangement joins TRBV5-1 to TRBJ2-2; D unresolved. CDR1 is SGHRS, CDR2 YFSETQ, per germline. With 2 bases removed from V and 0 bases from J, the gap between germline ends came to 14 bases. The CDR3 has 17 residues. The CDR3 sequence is CASSFLVLTTNTGELFF. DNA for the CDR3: TGCGCCAGCAGCTTTCTGGTACTCACAACGAACACCGGGGAGCTGTTTTTT.

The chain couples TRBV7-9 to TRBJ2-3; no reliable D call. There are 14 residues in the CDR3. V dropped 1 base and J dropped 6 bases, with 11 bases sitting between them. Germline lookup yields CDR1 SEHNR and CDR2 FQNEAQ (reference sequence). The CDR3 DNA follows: TGTGCCAGCAGCTTAGACGCGCTCCAGGATACGCAGTATTTT. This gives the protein CASSLDALQDTQYF.

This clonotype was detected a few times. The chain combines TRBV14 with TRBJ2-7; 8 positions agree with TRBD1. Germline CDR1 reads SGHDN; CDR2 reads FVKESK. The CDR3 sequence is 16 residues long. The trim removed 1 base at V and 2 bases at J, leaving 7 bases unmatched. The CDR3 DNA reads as TGTGCCAGCAGCCAAGCCCGACAGGGGTCGACCTACGAGCAGTACTTC. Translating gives CASSQARQGSTYEQYF.

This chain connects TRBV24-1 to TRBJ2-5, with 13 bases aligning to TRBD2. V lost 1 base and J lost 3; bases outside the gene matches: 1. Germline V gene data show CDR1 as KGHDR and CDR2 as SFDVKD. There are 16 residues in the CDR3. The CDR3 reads CATSDFGTSGKETQYF. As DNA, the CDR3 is TGTGCCACCAGTGATTTTGGGACTAGCGGGAAAGAGACCCAGTACTTC.

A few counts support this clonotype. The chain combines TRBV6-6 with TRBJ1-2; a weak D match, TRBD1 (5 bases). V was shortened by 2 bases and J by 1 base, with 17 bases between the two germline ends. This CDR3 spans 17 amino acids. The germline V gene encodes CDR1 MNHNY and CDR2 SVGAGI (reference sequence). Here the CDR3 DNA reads TGTGCCAGCAGTTACCGTAGTCGACAGTCTGGTAACTATGGCTACACCTTC. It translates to CASSYRSRQSGNYGYTF.

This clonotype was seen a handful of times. The CDR3 region is CAVGQFNQPQHF. CDR3 in DNA: TGTGCCGTCGGACAGTTCAATCAGCCCCAGCATTTT. This sequence joins TRBV19 and TRBJ1-5; D perhaps matches TRBD1 (6 bases). CDR3 size: 12 residues. Trimming stripped 11 bases from V and 3 bases from J, with 11 bases between. CDR1 is LNHDA and CDR2 is SQIVND in the germline V gene (reference sequence).

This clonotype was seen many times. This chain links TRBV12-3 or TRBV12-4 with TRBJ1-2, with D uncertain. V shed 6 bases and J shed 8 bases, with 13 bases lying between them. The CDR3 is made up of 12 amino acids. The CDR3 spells CASRLSRGGYTF. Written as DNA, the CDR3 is TGTGCCAGCAGGCTCTCCCGAGGGGGCTACACCTTC.

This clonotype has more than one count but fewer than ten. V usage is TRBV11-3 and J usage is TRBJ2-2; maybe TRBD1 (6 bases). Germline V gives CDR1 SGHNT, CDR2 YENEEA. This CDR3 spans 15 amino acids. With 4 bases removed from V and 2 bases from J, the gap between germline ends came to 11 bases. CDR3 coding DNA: TGTGCCAGCAGCTCCGGACAGTCTAACACCGGGGAGCTGTTTTTT. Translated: CASSSGQSNTGELFF.

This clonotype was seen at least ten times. In DNA, the CDR3 is TGTGCCAGCAGCTTAGCGGGGGACAGGGGGACGGAGACCCAGTACTTC. As protein: CASSLAGDRGTETQYF. The chain has TRBV7-7 and TRBJ2-5; 11 bases line up with TRBD1. The ends lost 0 bases at V and 5 bases at J; junction bases unmatched: 5. The CDR3 extends over 16 amino acids. The germline V gene encodes CDR1 SSHAT and CDR2 FNYEAQ (reference sequence).

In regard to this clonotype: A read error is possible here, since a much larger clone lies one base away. CDR3: CASSPGGRETGELFF. The CDR3 DNA is TGCGCCAGCAGCCCGGGCGGCAGGGAGACTGGGGAGCTGTTTTTT. The rearrangement joins TRBV5-1 to TRBJ2-2; D may correspond to TRBD1 or TRBD2 (5 bases each). The germline V gene has CDR1 SGHRS and CDR2 YFSETQ. The length of the CDR3 is 15 residues. Trimming pared 4 bases from V and 8 bases from J, leaving 18 bases between.

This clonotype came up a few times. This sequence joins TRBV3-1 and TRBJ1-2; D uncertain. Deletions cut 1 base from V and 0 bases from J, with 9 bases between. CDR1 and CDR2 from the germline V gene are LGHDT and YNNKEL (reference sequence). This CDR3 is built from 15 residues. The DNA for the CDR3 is TGTGCCAGCAGCCAAGGTTGGTCAGCTAACTATGGCTACACCTTC. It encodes CASSQGWSANYGYTF.

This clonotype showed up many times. CDR3 DNA: TGCAGTGCTAATCAAGGGGATAGTAATTCACCCCTCCACTTT. This encodes CSANQGDSNSPLHF. The V and J genes are TRBV20-1 and TRBJ1-6; D might be TRBD1 (5 bases). Germline CDR1 DFQATT, CDR2 SNEGSKA (reference sequence). Trimming pared 4 bases from V and 6 bases from J, leaving 13 bases between. The CDR3 totals 14 residues.

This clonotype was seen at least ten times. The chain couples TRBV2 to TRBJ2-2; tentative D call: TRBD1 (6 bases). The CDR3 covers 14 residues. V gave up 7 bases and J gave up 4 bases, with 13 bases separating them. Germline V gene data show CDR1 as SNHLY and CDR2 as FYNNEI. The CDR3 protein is CASKQTQGTGELFF. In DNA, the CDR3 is TGTGCCAGCAAGCAAACACAGGGCACCGGGGAGCTGTTTTTT.

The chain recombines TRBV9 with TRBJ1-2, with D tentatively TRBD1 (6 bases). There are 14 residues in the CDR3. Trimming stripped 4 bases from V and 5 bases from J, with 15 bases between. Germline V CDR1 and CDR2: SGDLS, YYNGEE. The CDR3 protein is CASSQLPGVYGYTF. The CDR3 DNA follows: TGTGCCAGCAGCCAGCTACCAGGGGTGTATGGCTACACCTTC.

This CDR3 reads CASSPGASAYSPLHF. Written as DNA, the CDR3 is TGTGCCAGCAGTCCCGGAGCTTCGGCTTATTCACCCCTCCACTTT. This chain connects TRBV27 to TRBJ1-6; D is undetermined. Trimming took 5 bases from V and 8 from J, leaving 16 bases between them. Germline-derived CDR1 and CDR2 are MNHEY and SMNVEV (reference sequence). The CDR3 has 15 amino acids.

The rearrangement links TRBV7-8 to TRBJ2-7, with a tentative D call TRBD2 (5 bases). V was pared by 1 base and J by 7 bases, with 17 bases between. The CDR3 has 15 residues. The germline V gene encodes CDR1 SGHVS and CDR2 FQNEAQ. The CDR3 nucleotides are TGTGCCAGCAGCTTAGACGGGAAGTCCTACAATGAGCAGTACTTC. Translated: CASSLDGKSYNEQYF. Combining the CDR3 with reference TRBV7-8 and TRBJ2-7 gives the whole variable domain GAGVSQSPRYKVAKRGQDVALRCDPISGHVSLFWYQQALGQGPEFLTYFQNEAQLDKSGLPSDRFFAERPEGSVSTLKIQRTQQEDSAVYLCASSLDGKSYNEQYFGPGTRLTVT.

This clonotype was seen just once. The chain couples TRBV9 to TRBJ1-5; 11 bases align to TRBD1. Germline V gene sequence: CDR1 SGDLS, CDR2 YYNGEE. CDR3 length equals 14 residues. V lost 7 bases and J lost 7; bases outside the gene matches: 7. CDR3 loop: CASQDRTGGQPQHF. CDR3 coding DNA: TGTGCCAGCCAAGATAGGACAGGGGGCCAGCCCCAGCATTTT. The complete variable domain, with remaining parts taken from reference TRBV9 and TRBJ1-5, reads DSGVTQTPKHLITATGQRVTLRCSPRSGDLSVYWYQQSLDQGLQFLIQYYNGEERAKGNILERFSAQQFPDLHSELNLSSLELGDSALYFCASQDRTGGQPQHFGDGTRLSIL.

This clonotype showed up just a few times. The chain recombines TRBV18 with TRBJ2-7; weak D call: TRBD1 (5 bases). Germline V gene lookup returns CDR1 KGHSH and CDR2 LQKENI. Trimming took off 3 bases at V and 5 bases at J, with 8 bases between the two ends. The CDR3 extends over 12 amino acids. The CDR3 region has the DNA TGTGCCAGCTCACCGGGCAGGGACGAGCAGTACTTC. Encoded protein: CASSPGRDEQYF.

The CDR3 DNA is TGTGCCATCAGTGAGTCTGGATGGAACACCGGGGAGCTGTTTTTT. It translates to CAISESGWNTGELFF. This chain links TRBV10-3 with TRBJ2-2, with D unclear. The length of the CDR3 is 15 residues. Deletions cut 0 bases from V and 1 base from J, with 6 bases between. Germline V CDR1 and CDR2: ENHRY, SYGVKD.

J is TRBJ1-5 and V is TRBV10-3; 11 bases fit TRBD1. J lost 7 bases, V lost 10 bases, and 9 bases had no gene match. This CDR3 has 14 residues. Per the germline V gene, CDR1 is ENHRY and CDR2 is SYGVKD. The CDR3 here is CATSPGQGGQPQHF. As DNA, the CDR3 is TGTGCCACCAGCCCGGGACAGGGGGGCCAGCCCCAGCATTTT.

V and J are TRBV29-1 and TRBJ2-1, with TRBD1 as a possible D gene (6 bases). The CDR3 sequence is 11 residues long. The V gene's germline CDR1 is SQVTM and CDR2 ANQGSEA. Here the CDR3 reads CSVDSYNEQFF. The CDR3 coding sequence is TGCAGTGTGGACAGTTACAATGAGCAGTTCTTC.